This T cell receptor (beta chain) is drawn from a study of shared clonotypes between healthy human individuals. Assay: immunoSEQ multiplex PCR; the TCRdb copy retains only in-frame clones and omits some. This sample has fewer than 2.5 million clones, with over 85% found just once. V lost 6 bases, J lost 5 bases, and 14 bases lay in between. This CDR3 is built from 14 residues. The germline gives CDR1 MDHEN, CDR2 SYDVKM. This sequence originates from a man in his late teens or twenties in good health. Some clones in this sample may be carry-over from other donors' samples. The rearrangement links TRBV28 to TRBJ2-1; possible D gene TRBD2, 5 bases. The sample comprised naive CD4+ T cells from PBMCs. Documented subset: CD45RA+ positively selected. This chain's CDR3 is CASRWTQPHNEQFF. The CDR3 nucleotides read TGTGCCAGCAGGTGGACTCAGCCCCACAATGAGCAGTTCTTC.